Listed here are 28 T cell receptor beta chains from one sample, sequenced in a study of response to subunit inactivated influenza vaccine. One entry per CDR3 protein results from TCRdb running MiXCR on the RT-PCR reads. In the table there are about 650,000 distinct CDR3 sequences, 11% to 15% of which are singletons. The material sequenced was PBMCs from blood, taken roughly 2 weeks before vaccination. The receptors were sampled from a man in his fifties who received an inactivated influenza vaccine.

This clonotype was recorded a few times. V gene TRBV5-1 combines with J gene TRBJ2-2; 10 bases agree with TRBD1. Germline CDR1 and CDR2: SGHRS and YFSETQ. The CDR3 totals 16 residues. V shed 2 bases, J shed 5 bases, and the junction held 6 bases outside the gene matches. The CDR3 here is CASSFAGQGFTGELFF. CDR3 in DNA: TGCGCCAGCAGCTTCGCGGGACAGGGGTTTACCGGGGAGCTGTTTTTT.

The chain uses TRBV29-1 and TRBJ2-7; D gene ambiguous. Trimming removed 4 bases at V and 7 bases at J, with 11 bases between. This CDR3 spans 11 amino acids. Germline V gene lookup returns CDR1 SQVTM and CDR2 ANQGSEA. This CDR3 reads CSVVAGFEQYF. In nucleotides, the CDR3 is TGCAGCGTTGTCGCCGGTTTTGAGCAGTACTTC.

The V and J genes are TRBV5-1 and TRBJ2-5, with D tentatively TRBD1 (7 bases). The CDR3 runs to 15 residues. The V gene's germline CDR1 is SGHRS and CDR2 YFSETQ. Trimming shortened V by 2 bases and J by 2 bases, and 13 bases separated the two germline ends. CDR3 sequence reads: CASSFAGGHQETQYF. In DNA, the CDR3 is TGCGCCAGCAGCTTCGCAGGGGGGCATCAAGAGACCCAGTACTTC. Supplemented by reference TRBV5-1 and TRBJ2-5, the full variable domain reads KAGVTQTPRYLIKTRGQQVTLSCSPISGHRSVSWYQQTPGQGLQFLFEYFSETQRNKGNFPGRFSGRQFSNSRSEMNVSTLELGDSALYLCASSFAGGHQETQYFGPGTRLLVL.

This clonotype has a handful of counts. This chain connects TRBV29-1 to TRBJ1-5; 8 bases agree with TRBD1. Unmatched junction bases numbered 0, after V lost 2 bases and J lost 3 bases. Per germline, CDR1 SQVTM and CDR2 ANQGSEA. The CDR3 is made up of 13 amino acids. In DNA form, the CDR3 reads TGCAGCGTTGAACAGGGGGCCAATCAGCCCCAGCATTTT. Its translation: CSVEQGANQPQHF.

This chain joins TRBV9 and TRBJ2-1; D gene unclear. The CDR3 has 13 residues. Germline-derived CDR1 and CDR2 are SGDLS and YYNGEE. Trimming removed 0 bases at V and 4 bases at J, with 5 bases between. The CDR3 coding sequence is TGTGCCAGCAGCGTAGCACAGTACAATGAGCAGTTCTTC. This encodes CASSVAQYNEQFF.

The sample holds many counts of this clonotype. The chain links TRBV7-2 to TRBJ2-3; 7 bases are a match to TRBD1. The CDR3 length is 15 residues. J was trimmed by 1 base and V by 2 bases; bases with no gene match: 3. Germline assignment: CDR1 SGHTA and CDR2 FQGNSA. In DNA form, the CDR3 reads TGTGCCAGCAGCTTAAGGGGGCTGGGCACAGATACGCAGTATTTT. It is translated as CASSLRGLGTDTQYF.

The J gene is TRBJ2-5, the V gene TRBV3-1; 12 nucleotides match TRBD1. The CDR3 loop spans 15 amino acids. Losses at the gene ends were 4 bases for V and 5 bases for J; bases not matched to a gene: 5. The germline V gene encodes CDR1 LGHDT and CDR2 YNNKEL (reference sequence). The CDR3 nucleotides are TGTGCCAGCAGCCTGCCGGGACAGGGGGCGGAGACCCAGTACTTC. Translated: CASSLPGQGAETQYF.

The J gene is TRBJ2-3, the V gene TRBV20-1; 8 nucleotides agree with TRBD2. In germline, CDR1 is DFQATT, CDR2 SNEGSKA (reference sequence). J lost 0 bases, V lost 1 base, and 6 bases had no gene match. The CDR3 has 16 residues. CDR3 sequence reads: CSARALLAESTDTQYF. The CDR3 DNA is TGCAGTGCTAGAGCCTTACTAGCGGAAAGCACAGATACGCAGTATTTT.

The chain has TRBV6-1 and TRBJ1-2; D might be TRBD1 (6 bases). The CDR3 is 14 amino acids. Germline loops: CDR1 MNHNS, CDR2 SASEGT. V dropped 8 bases and J dropped 0 bases, with 13 bases sitting between them. CDR3 DNA: TGTGCCAGCCTGACCGGGACATCTAACTATGGCTACACCTTC. Protein: CASLTGTSNYGYTF.

This clonotype was detected only a few times. DNA of the CDR3: TGTGCCAGTTCGGGATCCCCCGTCAGCACAGATACGCAGTATTTT. Translated: CASSGSPVSTDTQYF. The chain joins TRBV19 to TRBJ2-3, with a possible D match to TRBD2 (5 bases). Trimming left V 8 bases short and J 0 bases short, with 15 bases between. CDR3 size: 15 residues. Germline loops: CDR1 LNHDA, CDR2 SQIVND (reference sequence).

The chain recombines TRBV12-3 or TRBV12-4 with TRBJ2-7, with TRBD2 matching over 11 bases. This CDR3 is built from 16 residues. V trimming: 6 bases; J trimming: 0 bases; junction bases outside the gene matches: 7. CDR3 sequence: CASSMSGTSGSYEQYF. The CDR3 region has the DNA TGTGCCAGCAGCATGAGCGGGACTAGCGGCTCCTACGAGCAGTACTTC.

The chain joins TRBV10-3 to TRBJ2-6, with TRBD1 matching over 12 bases. Losses at the gene ends were 7 bases for V and 4 bases for J; bases not matched to a gene: 5. This CDR3 region has 16 residues. CDR1 is ENHRY, CDR2 SYGVKD, per germline. CDR3 amino acids: CAIIGTGGPGANVLTF. For the CDR3, the DNA is TGTGCCATCATCGGGACAGGGGGCCCCGGGGCCAACGTCCTGACTTTC.

This clonotype was seen a handful of times. The chain recombines TRBV12-3 or TRBV12-4 with TRBJ2-4; possibly TRBD2 for D (5 bases). With 7 bases removed from V and 9 bases from J, the gap between germline ends came to 13 bases. The CDR3 contains 12 residues. The CDR3 here is CASTRTRGIQYF. CDR3 in DNA: TGTGCCAGCACTAGGACTCGGGGCATTCAGTACTTC.

This clonotype was seen only a few times. The V gene is TRBV25-1, the J gene TRBJ2-1; either TRBD1 or TRBD2 may fit D (5 bases each). Germline CDR1 and CDR2: MGHDK and SYGVNS. The CDR3 consists of 17 residues. The V end was cut by 4 bases, the J end by 3 bases, with 19 bases between. CDR3 sequence reads: CASSGSLTGRHYNEQFF. In DNA form, the CDR3 reads TGTGCCAGCAGTGGCTCGCTTACGGGACGCCACTACAATGAGCAGTTCTTC.

This clonotype showed up many times. The rearrangement joins TRBV29-1 to TRBJ2-7; TRBD1 matches 10 bases. The CDR3 is 15 amino acids. The trim removed 6 bases at V and 2 bases at J, leaving 10 bases unmatched. Germline lookup yields CDR1 SQVTM and CDR2 ANQGSEA. CDR3 nucleotides: TGCAGCGTCGAGGGTCGGACAGGGGGGACCTACGAGCAGTACTTC. Its protein product is CSVEGRTGGTYEQYF.

V and J are TRBV6-1 and TRBJ2-7; D could derive from TRBD1 or TRBD2 (5 bases each). Trimming stripped 6 bases from V and 2 bases from J, with 17 bases between. The CDR3 consists of 15 residues. CDR1 MNHNS and CDR2 SASEGT come from the germline V gene. CDR3 in amino acids: CASSADIEGPYEQYF. CDR3 DNA: TGTGCCAGCAGCGCCGATATCGAGGGACCCTACGAGCAGTACTTC.

This clonotype was found a few times. The V gene is TRBV11-3, the J gene TRBJ2-1, with 8 bases identical to TRBD1. Trimming at V came to 5 bases and at J to 5 bases, leaving 8 bases not matched to a gene. CDR1 and CDR2 from the germline V gene are SGHNT and YENEEA. The CDR3 runs to 15 residues. The CDR3 sequence: CASSRRQGRDNEQFF. The CDR3 DNA is TGTGCCAGCAGCCGCCGACAGGGGCGGGACAATGAGCAGTTCTTC.

V usage is TRBV7-6 and J usage is TRBJ2-7; unclear D gene. V was clipped by 2 bases and J by 6 bases, with 8 bases between them. Germline V gives CDR1 SGHVS, CDR2 FNYEAQ. The CDR3 is 12 amino acids. This chain's CDR3 is CASSLTAREQYF. CDR3 bases: TGTGCCAGCAGCTTAACAGCCCGCGAGCAGTACTTC. The variable domain in full, completed from reference TRBV7-6 and TRBJ2-7, reads GAGVSQSPRYKVTKRGQDVALRCDPISGHVSLYWYRQALGQGPEFLTYFNYEAQQDKSGLPNDRFSAERPEGSISTLTIQRTEQRDSAMYRCASSLTAREQYFGPGTRLTVT.

CDR3 region: CASSLAPEYEQYF. CDR3 DNA sequence: TGTGCCAGCAGCTTAGCGCCTGAATACGAGCAGTACTTC. The chain employs TRBV7-9 and TRBJ2-7; no definite D call. V gave up 0 bases and J gave up 4 bases, with 7 bases separating them. Germline V gene lookup returns CDR1 SEHNR and CDR2 FQNEAQ (reference sequence). This CDR3 has 13 residues.

The chain combines TRBV7-2 with TRBJ2-3; D may match TRBD1 or TRBD2 (6 bases each). The CDR3 runs to 14 residues. The ends were cut back, 5 bases at V and 4 bases at J, with 13 bases in the middle. CDR1 SGHTA and CDR2 FQGNSA come from the germline V gene. The chain's CDR3 is CASSPRGLSDTQYF. The CDR3 region has the DNA TGTGCCAGCAGCCCCAGGGGACTCTCAGATACGCAGTATTTT.

The CDR3 DNA reads TGTGCCAGCAGCTTAGGCGGAAATACGCAGTATTTT. It is translated as CASSLGGNTQYF. This chain joins TRBV7-2 and TRBJ2-3; D is ambiguous. Germline lookup yields CDR1 SGHTA and CDR2 FQGNSA. The V end lost 1 base, the J end lost 7 bases, and 6 bases lay between the germline ends. The CDR3 has 12 amino acids.

The chain has TRBV20-1 and TRBJ1-1; no definite D call. The CDR3 runs to 14 residues. V was shortened by 0 bases and J by 6 bases, with 14 bases between the two germline ends. Germline V gene lookup returns CDR1 DFQATT and CDR2 SNEGSKA (reference sequence). In nucleotides, the CDR3 is TGCAGTGCTAGAGATCCCGCGGCGTGGGCTGAAGCTTTCTTT. It encodes CSARDPAAWAEAFF.

This clonotype has just a few counts. The rearrangement uses TRBV7-8 and TRBJ2-3; TRBD2 matches at 9 bases. CDR3 length: 16 residues. After removal of 4 bases from V and 5 bases from J, the junction contained 10 bases not matched to a gene. Germline CDR1 is SGHVS and CDR2 is FQNEAQ. CDR3 in DNA: TGTGCCAGCAGCTCCGCGTTGCGGGGGGGCTTAGATACGCAGTATTTT. Its translation: CASSSALRGGLDTQYF.

A few counts support this clonotype. The V gene is TRBV6-1, the J gene TRBJ1-1, with D unclear. V lost 7 bases, J lost 0 bases, and 12 bases lay in between. This CDR3 has 14 amino acids. The germline V gene encodes CDR1 MNHNS and CDR2 SASEGT. CDR3 protein: CASMTVIMNTEAFF. As DNA, the CDR3 is TGTGCCAGCATGACTGTCATTATGAACACTGAAGCTTTCTTT.

This clonotype was observed many times. The chain employs TRBV28 and TRBJ2-7, with D perhaps TRBD1 or TRBD2 (5 bases each). The V and J ends lost 1 base and 8 bases respectively, with 9 bases between them. Germline CDR1 and CDR2: MDHEN and SYDVKM. The CDR3 contains 12 residues. CDR3 DNA sequence: TGTGCCAGCAGTTTATTGAGGGGTCAGCAGTACTTC. Protein product: CASSLLRGQQYF.

The chain recombines TRBV20-1 with TRBJ1-1; TRBD1 aligns across 7 bases. Germline V CDR1 and CDR2: DFQATT, SNEGSKA (reference sequence). J was trimmed by 8 bases and V by 6 bases; bases with no gene match: 15. The CDR3 spans 14 residues. CDR3 region: CSAPDNQGVWEAFF. DNA for the CDR3: TGCAGTGCACCAGACAATCAGGGGGTTTGGGAAGCTTTCTTT.

This clonotype has only a few counts. The chain's CDR3 is CATTAADRGEQYF. The CDR3 nucleotides are TGTGCCACCACGGCCGCGGACAGGGGCGAGCAGTACTTC. The V gene is TRBV10-3, the J gene TRBJ2-7; 9 nucleotides line up with TRBD1. The germline CDR1 and CDR2 sequences are ENHRY and SYGVKD. The CDR3 is 13 residues long. V was clipped by 10 bases and J by 6 bases; unmatched bases: 10.

This clonotype was seen a few times. This chain connects TRBV12-3 or TRBV12-4 to TRBJ2-7; TRBD1 agrees at 11 bases. The CDR3 is 16 residues long. J was trimmed by 0 bases and V by 5 bases; bases with no gene match: 6. Here the CDR3 reads CASSPRTGGFSYEQYF. The CDR3 coding sequence is TGTGCCAGCAGTCCCCGGACAGGGGGCTTCTCCTACGAGCAGTACTTC.